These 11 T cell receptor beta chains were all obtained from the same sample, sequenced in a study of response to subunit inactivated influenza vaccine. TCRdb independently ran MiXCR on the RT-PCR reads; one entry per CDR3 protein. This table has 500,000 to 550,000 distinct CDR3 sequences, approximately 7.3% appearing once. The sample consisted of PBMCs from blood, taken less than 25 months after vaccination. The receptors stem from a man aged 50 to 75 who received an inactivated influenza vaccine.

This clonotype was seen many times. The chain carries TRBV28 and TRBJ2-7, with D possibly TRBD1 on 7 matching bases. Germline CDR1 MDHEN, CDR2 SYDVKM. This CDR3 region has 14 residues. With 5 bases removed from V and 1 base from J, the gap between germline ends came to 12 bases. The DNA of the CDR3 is TGTGCCAGCAGTGCGGGACAGCTGTCCTACGAGCAGTACTTC. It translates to CASSAGQLSYEQYF.

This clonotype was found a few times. The CDR3 sequence is CASSWSGYQPQHF. Written as DNA, the CDR3 is TGTGCCAGCAGCTGGTCCGGGTATCAGCCCCAGCATTTT. The chain recombines TRBV3-1 with TRBJ1-5; no firm D call. Germline CDR1 LGHDT, CDR2 YNNKEL (reference sequence). The CDR3 has 13 residues. Trimming stripped 5 bases from V and 5 bases from J, with 10 bases between.

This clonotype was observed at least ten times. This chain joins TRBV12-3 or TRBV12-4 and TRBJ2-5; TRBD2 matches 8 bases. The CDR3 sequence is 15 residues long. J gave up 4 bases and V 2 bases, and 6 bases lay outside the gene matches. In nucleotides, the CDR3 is TGTGCCAGCAGTTTACCTCGGGGGGGCCTAGAGACCCAGTACTTC. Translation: CASSLPRGGLETQYF.

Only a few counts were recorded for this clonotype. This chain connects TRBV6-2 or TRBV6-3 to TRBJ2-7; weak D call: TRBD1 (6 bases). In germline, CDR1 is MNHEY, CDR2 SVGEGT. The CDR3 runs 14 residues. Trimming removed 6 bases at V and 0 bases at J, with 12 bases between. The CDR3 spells CASRRQATSYEQYF. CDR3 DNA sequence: TGTGCCAGCAGACGACAGGCGACCTCCTACGAGCAGTACTTC.

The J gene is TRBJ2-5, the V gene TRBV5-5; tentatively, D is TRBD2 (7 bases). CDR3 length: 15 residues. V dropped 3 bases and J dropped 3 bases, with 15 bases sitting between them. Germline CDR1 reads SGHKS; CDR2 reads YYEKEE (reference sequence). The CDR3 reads CASSSLRGTKETQYF. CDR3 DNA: TGTGCCAGCAGCTCGTTGCGGGGGACAAAAGAGACCCAGTACTTC.

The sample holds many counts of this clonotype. The CDR3 DNA is TGCGCCAGCAGCTTAGACCCTGTGGCAGGATCTGAGCAGTACTTC. Its translation: CASSLDPVAGSEQYF. V usage is TRBV5-1 and J usage is TRBJ2-7; no reliable D call. Germline CDR1 SGHRS, CDR2 YFSETQ. V was clipped by 2 bases and J by 7 bases, with 19 bases between them. The CDR3 extends over 15 amino acids.

The CDR3 reads CASSQDTSGTRPNEQYF. CDR3 bases: TGCGCCAGCAGCCAAGATACCTCGGGGACTAGGCCAAACGAGCAGTACTTC. This chain links TRBV4-3 with TRBJ2-7, with 8 bases fitting TRBD2. CDR3 size: 17 residues. Germline V gene sequence: CDR1 LGHNA, CDR2 YSLEER. Trimming at V came to 0 bases and at J to 5 bases, leaving 12 bases not matched to a gene.

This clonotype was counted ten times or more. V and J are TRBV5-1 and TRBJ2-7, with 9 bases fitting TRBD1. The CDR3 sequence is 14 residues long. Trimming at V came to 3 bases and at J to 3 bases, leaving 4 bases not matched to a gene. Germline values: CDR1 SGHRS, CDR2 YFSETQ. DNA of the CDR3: TGCGCCAGCAGCTACGGGACAGGGCACTACGAGCAGTACTTC. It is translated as CASSYGTGHYEQYF.

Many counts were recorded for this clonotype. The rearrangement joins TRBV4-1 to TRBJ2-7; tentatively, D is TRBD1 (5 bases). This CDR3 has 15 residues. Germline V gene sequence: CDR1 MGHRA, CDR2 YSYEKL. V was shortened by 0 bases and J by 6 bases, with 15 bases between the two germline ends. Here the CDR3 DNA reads TGCGCCAGCAGCCAAGATCCGTACAGGTACAGCGAGCAGTACTTC. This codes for CASSQDPYRYSEQYF.

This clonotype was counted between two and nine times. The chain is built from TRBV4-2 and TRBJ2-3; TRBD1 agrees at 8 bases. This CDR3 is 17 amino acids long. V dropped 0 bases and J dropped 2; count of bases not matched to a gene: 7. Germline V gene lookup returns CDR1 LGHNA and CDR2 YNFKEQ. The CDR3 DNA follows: TGTGCCAGCAGCCAAGATCCTGGGACAGGCTACACAGATACGCAGTATTTT. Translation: CASSQDPGTGYTDTQYF.

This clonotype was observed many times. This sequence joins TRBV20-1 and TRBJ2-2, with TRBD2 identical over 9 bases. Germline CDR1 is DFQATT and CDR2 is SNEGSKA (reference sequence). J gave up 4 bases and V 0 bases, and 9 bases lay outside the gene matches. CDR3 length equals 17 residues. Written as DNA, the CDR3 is TGCAGTGCTAGAGATATAAGGCTAGCGGGAACCACCGGGGAGCTGTTTTTT. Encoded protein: CSARDIRLAGTTGELFF.